This T cell receptor beta chain was profiled in a study of blood T cell repertoires in COVID-19. Background on the study: Acute and convalescent COVID-19 specimens originated in the United States, Italy and Spain.

In terms of age and location, participants ranged from roughly 18 to 90 years and lived in around 22 US areas. In assigning cohorts, the study relied on participant-reported clinical history. The recovered donors of Cohort 3 showed two negative PCRs, clearance, or symptom resolution. The V end lost 7 bases, the J end lost 4 bases, and 10 bases lay between the germline ends. The CDR3 length is 13 residues. The V gene's germline CDR1 is MNHEY and CDR2 SVGAGI. Repertoires were generated with immunoSEQ multiplex PCR, while TCRdb's copy carries only in-frame clones and drops some. The table shows 230,000 or so clones, with about 88% occurring only once.

The sample consisted of PBMCs or T cells enriched from blood (not recorded which). The rearrangement joins TRBV6-5 to TRBJ1-4, with D uncertain. The sequence derives from a woman younger than 45 who had recovered from COVID-19. The DNA of the CDR3 is TGTGCCAGCACCGCGACAAGTAATGAAAAACTGTTTTTT. Its translation is CASTATSNEKLFF.